These T cell receptor beta chains were read from a single sample in a study of shared clonotypes between healthy human individuals. The table came from immunoSEQ multiplex PCR; TCRdb's copy has only in-frame clones and leaves some out. The sample includes approximately 2,000,000 clones, about nine tenths of them seen just once. Sequencing input: naive CD4+ T cells from PBMCs. The receptor set was obtained from a man aged 18 to 35 in good health. Some clones in this sample may be carry-over from other donors' samples. Each CDR3 is given with its conserved first and last residue.

j_gene,v_gene,CDR3aa
TRBJ1-2,TRBV27,CASSWDREIGGYTF
TRBJ1-1,TRBV15,CATSRKVEKVEAFF
TRBJ1-2,TRBV11-2,CASSLFGDHGYTF
TRBJ2-3,TRBV6-6,CASSYRDTDTQYF
TRBJ2-7,TRBV27,CATYKFGEGTYEQYF
TRBJ1-1,TRBV9,CASSVAPTGGIEAFF
TRBJ2-3,TRBV5-1,CASSLLAGPDTQYF
TRBJ2-7,TRBV5-1,CASSPRDRGSHEQYF
TRBJ1-4,TRBV10-3,CAISARMGLGEKLFF
TRBJ2-3,TRBV19,CASSIGGVVILGDTQYF
TRBJ1-3,TRBV28,CASRTPGQISGNTIYF
TRBJ2-5,TRBV9,CASSVDGNTKETQYF
TRBJ1-5,TRBV4-1,CASSWAGPNQPQHF
TRBJ1-2,TRBV5-4,CASRTQGRHYGYTF